Listed here is a single T cell receptor beta chain. This sample is drawn from a study of blood T cell repertoires in COVID-19. Study-wide background: Material from acute and convalescent COVID-19 was sourced from the United States, Italy and Spain. PBMCs, B-cell-depleted T cells, or T cells were the source of the cDNA or gDNA that made up the material.

Original analysis: Amplification from reference gene primers served as the basis for estimated nucleated cell counts. Data came from immunoSEQ multiplex PCR; TCRdb stores just in-frame clones and leaves some out. V, J and clone size derive from that table, while D and trimming were established from the DNA sequence. The data contain around 140,000 clones, roughly four fifths of them seen just once; the ten biggest clones take up under 5%. Trimming removed 2 bases at V and 0 bases at J, with 14 bases between. CDR3 size: 17 residues. CDR1 is SGHNT, CDR2 YENEEA, per germline. The sequencing sample was made of peripheral blood. This clonotype was sampled from a woman aged 55-69 years with acute or convalescent COVID-19. The V and J genes are TRBV11-3 and TRBJ2-1; D is ambiguous. As DNA, the CDR3 is TGTGCCAGCAGCTTAACACCCGGTGAGGTCTCCTACAATGAGCAGTTCTTC. It translates to CASSLTPGEVSYNEQFF.